This TCR beta chain came from a study of control samples from healthy donors and cancer patients. From germline, CDR1 is SEHNR and CDR2 FQNEAQ (reference sequence). The ends were cut back, 2 bases at V and 3 bases at J, with 22 bases in the middle. This CDR3 spans 18 amino acids. Assay used: immunoSEQ multiplex PCR; TCRdb lists only in-frame clones, some missing. The sample gives about 120,000 clones, roughly nine tenths of which show up once; approximately 39% is in the top ten. The clonotype comes from a man aged 45-65 years in good health. The rearrangement joins TRBV7-9 to TRBJ1-2, with D perhaps matching TRBD1 (6 bases). Sequencing was done on a sample of blood. The CDR3 nucleotides are TGTGCCAGCAGCTTATGGGGCCGCACCGGGGGCATCGACTATGGCTACACCTTC. Translation gives CASSLWGRTGGIDYGYTF.